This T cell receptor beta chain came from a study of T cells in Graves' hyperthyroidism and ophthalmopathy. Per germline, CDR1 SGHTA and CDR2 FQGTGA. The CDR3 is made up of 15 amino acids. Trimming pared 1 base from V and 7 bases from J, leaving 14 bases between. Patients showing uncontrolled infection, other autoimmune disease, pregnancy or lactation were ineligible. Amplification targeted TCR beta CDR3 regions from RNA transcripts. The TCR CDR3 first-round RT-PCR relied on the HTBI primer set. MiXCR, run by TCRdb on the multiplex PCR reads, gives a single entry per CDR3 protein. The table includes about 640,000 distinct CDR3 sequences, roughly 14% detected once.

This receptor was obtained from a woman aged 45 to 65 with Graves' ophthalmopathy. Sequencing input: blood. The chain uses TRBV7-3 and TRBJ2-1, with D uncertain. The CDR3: CASSLIGSDLNEQFF. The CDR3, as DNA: TGTGCCAGCAGCTTAATTGGGTCAGACCTAAATGAGCAGTTCTTC.